One and the same sample provided the 3 T cell receptor beta chains below, sequenced in a study of cytomegalovirus exposure and HLA in healthy donors. Both 60 Vbeta primers and 13 Jbeta primers went into the PCR. Sequencing was performed with immunoSEQ multiplex PCR; in TCRdb, only in-frame clones are kept and a portion is missing. The table includes about 200,000 clones, around four fifths detected once. The source material was PBMCs. These receptors were collected from a woman aged 50 to 60 in good health and CMV-seropositive.

The J gene is TRBJ2-3, the V gene TRBV11-2, with D possibly TRBD1 on 6 matching bases. Germline-derived CDR1 and CDR2 are SGHAT and FQNNGV. This CDR3 is 12 amino acids long. Trimming pared 8 bases from V and 5 bases from J, leaving 11 bases between. The CDR3 loop reads CASGNREDTQYF. CDR3 sequence (DNA): TGTGCCAGCGGTAACAGGGAAGATACGCAGTATTTT.

The rearrangement uses TRBV30 and TRBJ2-5; 14 bases align to TRBD2. The better agreement between TRBJ2-7 and the DNA end casts doubt on the J call. The CDR3 sequence is 17 residues long. Germline assignment: CDR1 GTSNPN and CDR2 SVGIG (reference sequence). For the CDR3, the DNA is TGTGCCTGGAGTTTGAGTGGGACTAGCGGGAGTCTATACGAGCAGTACTTC. Translation: CAWSLSGTSGSLYEQYF.

V and J are TRBV10-1 and TRBJ2-1, with 7 nucleotides matching TRBD2. The CDR3 is made up of 14 amino acids. Germline V lookup: CDR1 WNHNN, CDR2 SYGVQD (reference sequence). J lost 3 bases, V lost 8 bases, and 7 bases had no gene match. The CDR3 coding sequence is TGCGCCAGCGCTTGGCGGGAGAACTACAATGAGCAGTTCTTC. It encodes CASAWRENYNEQFF.